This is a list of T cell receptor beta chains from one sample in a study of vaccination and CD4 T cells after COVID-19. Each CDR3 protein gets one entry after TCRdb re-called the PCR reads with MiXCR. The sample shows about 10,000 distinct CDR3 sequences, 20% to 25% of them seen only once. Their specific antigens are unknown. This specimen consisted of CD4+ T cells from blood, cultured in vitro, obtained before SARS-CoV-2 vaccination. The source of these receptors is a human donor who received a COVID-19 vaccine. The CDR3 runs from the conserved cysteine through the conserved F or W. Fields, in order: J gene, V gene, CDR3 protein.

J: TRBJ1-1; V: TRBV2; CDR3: CASSEVREGSEAFF
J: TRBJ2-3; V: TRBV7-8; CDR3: CASSLADGFVADTQYF
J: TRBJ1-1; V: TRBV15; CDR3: CATSRDWVRVGTEAFF
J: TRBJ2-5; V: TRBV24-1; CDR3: CATGGIAGDQTQYF
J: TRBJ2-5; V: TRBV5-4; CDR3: CASSPRGRGFQETQYF
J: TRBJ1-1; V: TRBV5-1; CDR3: CASSLYLNTEAFF
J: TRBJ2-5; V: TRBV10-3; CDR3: CAISEPGQGGRETQYF
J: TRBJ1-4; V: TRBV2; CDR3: CASMMEGEEKLFF
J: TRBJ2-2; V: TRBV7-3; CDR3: CASSPKGQGGGTGELFF
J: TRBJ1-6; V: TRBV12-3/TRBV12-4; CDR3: CASSLGRDLPRNSPLHF
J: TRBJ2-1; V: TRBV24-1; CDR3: CATSDLRQGYNEQFF
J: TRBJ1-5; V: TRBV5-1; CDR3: CASSLRGDRNQPQHF
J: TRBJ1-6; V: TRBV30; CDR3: CAWSLGGGKSPLHF
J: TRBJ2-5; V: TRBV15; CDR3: CATNRGGETQYF
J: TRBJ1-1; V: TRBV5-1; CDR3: CASRKTGMNTEAFF
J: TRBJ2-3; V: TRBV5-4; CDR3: CASSPPGWDTQYF
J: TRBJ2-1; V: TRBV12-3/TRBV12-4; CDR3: CASSRSGVGWNEQFF